Below are 10 T cell receptor beta chains sequenced from a single sample in a study of T cells of healthy individuals. TCRdb itself ran the 5' RACE reads through MiXCR, one entry per CDR3 protein. The table lists around 100,000 distinct CDR3 sequences, approximately 18% of them singletons. The receptors here all came from a human donor in good health.

The V call is TRBV4-2, the J call TRBJ1-6; D is undetermined. This CDR3 is 14 amino acids long. V was pared by 0 bases and J by 9 bases, with 9 bases between. The germline gives CDR1 LGHNA, CDR2 YNFKEQ. In DNA form, the CDR3 reads TGTGCCAGCAGCCAAGAGAGTGAGGTTTCACCCCTCCACTTT. Its translation: CASSQESEVSPLHF.

This clonotype was observed a handful of times. The chain uses TRBV27 and TRBJ2-5, with TRBD1 matching 8 bases. Per the germline V gene, CDR1 is MNHEY and CDR2 is SMNVEV (reference sequence). This CDR3 region has 15 residues. The V gene end was trimmed by 3 bases and the J gene end by 5 bases; junction bases not matched to a gene: 8. CDR3 sequence: CASSFRQGAGETQYF. The CDR3 bases are TGTGCCAGCAGTTTTCGGCAGGGGGCAGGGGAGACCCAGTACTTC.

The V call is TRBV6-6, the J call TRBJ2-4; perhaps TRBD1 as D (6 bases). The CDR3 length is 15 residues. V gave up 5 bases and J gave up 1 base, with 12 bases separating them. CDR1 and CDR2 (germline): MNHNY, SVGAGI (reference sequence). In DNA form, the CDR3 reads TGTGCCAGCAGTAAGGACAGCTTTGCCAAAAACATTCAGTACTTC. Translating it yields CASSKDSFAKNIQYF.

In this sample, this clonotype turned up a few times. As DNA, the CDR3 is TGTGCCAGCAGCCAAGATGGGACAGTGAACACTGAAGCTTTCTTT. Residues: CASSQDGTVNTEAFF. The genes are TRBV4-2 and TRBJ1-1; TRBD1 agrees at 7 bases. The CDR3 length is 15 residues. V lost 0 bases and J lost 0; bases outside the gene matches: 1. Germline values: CDR1 LGHNA, CDR2 YNFKEQ.

This clonotype came up a few times. V is TRBV28 and J is TRBJ2-1; TRBD2 matches 10 bases. The germline V gene has CDR1 MDHEN and CDR2 SYDVKM. The CDR3 sequence is 15 residues long. V was pared by 7 bases and J by 7 bases, with 10 bases of the junction left unmatched. CDR3 in amino acids: CASKTGTSESNEQFF. CDR3 in DNA: TGTGCCAGCAAAACCGGGACTAGCGAGTCTAATGAGCAGTTCTTC. Full variable domain (outside the CDR3, taken from reference TRBV28 and TRBJ2-1): DVKVTQSSRYLVKRTGEKVFLECVQDMDHENMFWYRQDPGLGLRLIYFSYDVKMKEKGDIPEGYSVSREKKERFSLILESASTNQTSMYLCASKTGTSESNEQFFGPGTRLTVL.

This chain joins TRBV7-2 and TRBJ1-2; no clear D. The V gene's germline CDR1 is SGHTA and CDR2 FQGNSA. Trimming left V 4 bases short and J 4 bases short, with 7 bases between. The CDR3 is 12 amino acids. CDR3 sequence reads: CASSSKSYGYTF. CDR3 coding DNA: TGTGCCAGCAGCTCTAAGTCCTATGGCTACACCTTC.

The CDR3 protein is CASRAGTGWETQYF. CDR3 bases: TGTGCCAGCAGGGCCGGGACAGGGTGGGAGACCCAGTACTTC. The gene calls are TRBV7-8 and TRBJ2-5; TRBD1 matches at 9 bases. Germline CDR1 is SGHVS and CDR2 is FQNEAQ. V was clipped by 6 bases and J by 5 bases; unmatched bases: 7. This CDR3 spans 14 amino acids.

The chain carries TRBV30 and TRBJ1-1; unclear D gene. Looked up from germline, CDR1 is GTSNPN and CDR2 is SVGIG (reference sequence). V was cut by 5 bases and J by 1 base, with 2 bases left in between. CDR3 size: 10 residues. Here the CDR3 reads CAWSNTEAFF. The CDR3 nucleotides read TGTGCCTGGTCGAACACTGAAGCTTTCTTT.

This chain connects TRBV20-1 to TRBJ2-4; 16 nucleotides match TRBD2. This CDR3 is built from 19 residues. After removal of 7 bases from V and 0 bases from J, the junction contained 12 bases not matched to a gene. The germline CDR1 and CDR2 sequences are DFQATT and SNEGSKA (reference sequence). The CDR3 region is CSGAGLAGGQRLAKNIQYF. CDR3 coding DNA: TGCAGTGGGGCGGGACTAGCGGGGGGGCAGAGGCTAGCCAAAAACATTCAGTACTTC.

The J gene is TRBJ1-5, the V gene TRBV7-3; D is unclear. V was pared by 9 bases and J by 4 bases, with 22 bases between. The CDR3 spans 16 residues. Germline values: CDR1 SGHTA, CDR2 FQGTGA. The DNA of the CDR3 is TGTGCCAGGTCCATTCCCGTTTTGCACTGGAATCAGCCCCAGCATTTT. Translating it yields CARSIPVLHWNQPQHF. The full variable domain, its missing parts supplied by reference TRBV7-3 and TRBJ1-5, is GAGVSQTPSNKVTEKGKYVELRCDPISGHTALYWYRQSLGQGPEFLIYFQGTGAADDSGLPNDRFFAVRPEGSVSTLKIQRTERGDSAVYLCARSIPVLHWNQPQHFGDGTRLSIL.